These 13 T cell receptor beta chains came from one sample sequenced in a study of tumor T cells in aggressive B-cell lymphoma. TCRdb's table, derived via immunoSEQ multiplex PCR, lists solely in-frame clones and lacks some. The sample lists about 2,800 clones, about 88% occurring once. The source material was tumor tissue. All receptors derive from an adult with diffuse large B cell lymphoma.

This chain connects TRBV7-2 to TRBJ2-3; 9 bases are a match to TRBD2. CDR1 is SGHTA and CDR2 is FQGNSA in the germline V gene. The CDR3 loop spans 15 amino acids. Losses at the gene ends were 5 bases for V and 3 bases for J; bases not matched to a gene: 6. The CDR3 spells CASSRTAGGTDTQYF. CDR3 bases: TGTGCCAGCAGCCGTACAGCGGGGGGAACAGATACGCAGTATTTT.

The chain is built from TRBV28 and TRBJ2-7; D ambiguous. The CDR3 totals 14 residues. V lost 6 bases and J 0 bases, leaving 12 bases between the germline ends. CDR1 and CDR2 from the germline V gene are MDHEN and SYDVKM. The CDR3 protein is CASRQSQASYEQYF. The CDR3 nucleotides are TGTGCCAGCAGGCAAAGCCAGGCCTCCTACGAGCAGTACTTC.

This chain joins TRBV29-1 and TRBJ2-7; 9 bases agree with TRBD1. Germline V gene lookup returns CDR1 SQVTM and CDR2 ANQGSEA. The CDR3 consists of 13 residues. V gave up 7 bases and J gave up 3 bases; unmatched junction bases: 7. The CDR3 protein is CSASRGQGYEQYF. In nucleotides, the CDR3 is TGCAGCGCCTCTCGGGGACAGGGCTACGAGCAGTACTTC.

This chain uses TRBV6-1 with TRBJ1-5; 7 nucleotides line up with TRBD1. J gave up 5 bases and V 3 bases, and 7 bases lay outside the gene matches. Germline V gene sequence: CDR1 MNHNS, CDR2 SASEGT. The CDR3 is 15 amino acids. The CDR3 protein is CASSEGQRRHQPQHF. CDR3 DNA sequence: TGTGCCAGCAGTGAGGGACAGAGAAGGCATCAGCCCCAGCATTTT.

V usage is TRBV7-9 and J usage is TRBJ2-2; TRBD2 agrees at 10 bases. With V trimmed by 5 bases and J by 3 bases, 9 bases remained unmatched. CDR1 is SEHNR and CDR2 is FQNEAQ in the germline V gene (reference sequence). The CDR3 extends over 17 amino acids. The CDR3 here is CASSLTLAGAYTGELFF. CDR3 DNA: TGTGCCAGCAGCCTCACCCTAGCGGGGGCTTACACCGGGGAGCTGTTTTTT.

The chain links TRBV7-7 to TRBJ2-5; a possible D gene is TRBD1 (5 bases). Between the trimmed V and J ends, which lost 5 bases and 2 bases, there was a span of 12 bases. The CDR3 is 14 residues long. Germline loops: CDR1 SSHAT, CDR2 FNYEAQ (reference sequence). CDR3 residues: CASSPRAGQETQYF. Here the CDR3 DNA reads TGTGCCAGCAGCCCTCGCGCAGGGCAAGAGACCCAGTACTTC. Filled out from reference TRBV7-7 and TRBJ2-5, the complete variable domain reads GAGVSQSPRYKVTKRGQDVTLRCDPISSHATLYWYQQALGQGPEFLTYFNYEAQPDKSGLPSDRFSAERPEGSISTLTIQRTEQRDSAMYRCASSPRAGQETQYFGPGTRLLVL.

The chain recombines TRBV19 with TRBJ2-1; D perhaps matches TRBD1 (6 bases). Germline-derived CDR1 and CDR2 are LNHDA and SQIVND (reference sequence). There are 15 residues in the CDR3. Trimming took off 6 bases at V and 5 bases at J, with 17 bases between the two ends. CDR3 sequence: CASSYRAAGHNEQFF. Written as DNA, the CDR3 is TGTGCCAGTAGCTACAGGGCCGCTGGGCACAATGAGCAGTTCTTC.

This rearrangement joins TRBV6-5 to TRBJ2-5, with D possibly being TRBD1 (6 bases). The J call could be wrong; TRBJ2-7 is a better fit for the DNA end. The CDR3 sequence is 14 residues long. Per the germline V gene, CDR1 is MNHEY and CDR2 is SVGAGI. CDR3 DNA: TGTGCCAGCAGTTCCGTGGACAGTTCCTACGAGCAGTACTTC. Its protein product is CASSSVDSSYEQYF.

The chain uses TRBV14 and TRBJ2-1, with 9 bases aligning to TRBD2. CDR3 size: 13 residues. The germline CDR1 and CDR2 sequences are SGHDN and FVKESK. V lost 0 bases to trimming and J lost 13 bases; unmatched junction nucleotides: 4. The CDR3 here is CASSQDLGTSQFF. CDR3 sequence (DNA): TGTGCCAGCAGCCAAGATTTGGGGACTAGCCAGTTCTTC.

J is TRBJ2-2 and V is TRBV7-3; TRBD1 aligns across 9 bases. Germline V gives CDR1 SGHTA, CDR2 FQGTGA. The length of the CDR3 is 15 residues. V was pared by 5 bases and J by 4 bases, with 5 bases of the junction left unmatched. The CDR3 is CASSQQGAGTGELFF. CDR3 sequence (DNA): TGTGCCAGCAGCCAACAGGGGGCGGGCACCGGGGAGCTGTTTTTT.

This rearrangement joins TRBV6-4 to TRBJ1-5, with D uncertain. The V end lost 5 bases, the J end lost 6 bases, and 11 bases lay between the germline ends. Germline lookup yields CDR1 MRHNA and CDR2 SNTAGT. The CDR3 has 13 residues. CDR3 DNA sequence: TGTGCCAGCAGTTCTACGATTGGTCAGCCCCAGCATTTT. Encoded protein: CASSSTIGQPQHF.

V usage is TRBV6-5 and J usage is TRBJ1-1; D is possibly TRBD1 (5 bases). The CDR3 is made up of 14 amino acids. The germline V and J ends were trimmed by 0 bases and 5 bases, with 10 bases remaining between them. Germline V gives CDR1 MNHEY, CDR2 SVGAGI. DNA for the CDR3: TGTGCCAGCAGTTACTCGGGGCTGGGGACTGAAGCTTTCTTT. Its protein product is CASSYSGLGTEAFF.

This clone has a handful of counts. This rearrangement joins TRBV2 to TRBJ1-2; D may be TRBD1 (5 bases). Trimming cost V 6 bases and J 8 bases, with 13 bases left between them. The CDR3 runs 12 residues. Germline V gives CDR1 SNHLY, CDR2 FYNNEI. The CDR3 here is CASSPGLTGYTF. DNA of the CDR3: TGTGCCAGCAGCCCGGGACTCACGGGCTACACCTTC. The full variable domain, with the rest looked up from reference TRBV2 and TRBJ1-2, is EPEVTQTPSHQVTQMGQEVILRCVPISNHLYFYWYRQILGQKVEFLVSFYNNEISEKSEIFDDQFSVERPDGSNFTLKIRSTKLEDSAMYFCASSPGLTGYTFGSGTRLTVV.